This TCR beta chain came from a study of vaccination and CD4 T cells after COVID-19. Looking at the study overall: Convalescent participants consisted of six males and four females, two being Hispanic. Post-vaccine sampling followed dose two by a median roughly 65 days (range 14 to 241). The cells were exposed to overlapping spike peptides originating from SARS-CoV-2, HCoV-NL63, HCoV-OC43 and HCoV-229E for stimulation.

The CDR3 contains 14 residues. Trimming took off 6 bases at V and 0 bases at J, with 10 bases between the two ends. Germline-derived CDR1 and CDR2 are SGHTA and FQGTGA. CD4+ T cells that had been cultured provided DNA sequenced with the Oncomine TCR Beta short-read assay. A single record per CDR3 protein comes from TCRdb applying MiXCR to the PCR reads. The sample has 15,000 to 20,000 distinct CDR3 sequences, 70% to 75% seen once. About this clonotype: Its antigen is still unknown.

The treatment denotes: approximately 11-day PBMC culture with coronavirus spike peptide pools or control peptides (ViraFEST assay). ViraFEST stimulated the growth of antigen-specific T cells using peptide pools and subsequently profiled their TCRs by sequencing. The V and J genes are TRBV7-3 and TRBJ2-3; D is unresolved. Source material: CD4+ T cells from blood, cultured in vitro. The receptor's source is a human donor who had recovered from COVID-19. CDR3 loop: CASSPESSTDTQYF. As DNA, the CDR3 is TGTGCCAGCAGTCCCGAATCTAGCACAGATACGCAGTATTTT. The full variable domain, completed using reference TRBV7-3 and TRBJ2-3, is GAGVSQTPSNKVTEKGKYVELRCDPISGHTALYWYRQSLGQGPEFLIYFQGTGAADDSGLPNDRFFAVRPEGSVSTLKIQRTERGDSAVYLCASSPESSTDTQYFGPGTRLTVL.